Below are 18 T cell receptor beta chains sequenced from a single sample in a study of persistence of HIV-infected CD4 T cells (dated by TCRdb to 2018 to 2020). The immunoSEQ hsTCRB assay version 4 in survey mode was used to sequence TCRbeta repertoires from genomic DNA. Here the immuneACCESS table is served through TCRdb, limited to in-frame sequences with V and J called. Missing clones are a known gap in these copies; in checked studies unresolved V genes cover under half, and the rest lacks a known reason. Within this sample are 4,500 to 5,500 clones, with 64% of them counted one time only. Almost 40% of the sample goes to the ten largest clones. In the paper's terms, the treatment or condition label means: suppressive antiretroviral therapy. Lysates of CMV-infected fibroblasts at roughly 10 ug/mL were used to stimulate the cells. Responding CD4+ T cells were sorted by upregulation of both CD40 ligand and CD69.

Which antigens these TCRs recognize remains unknown. This specimen was CD4+ T cells sorted from PBMCs after approximately 20-hour stimulation, taken from a patient who received antiretroviral therapy. Read against the paper, the sample's cell subset or site label means: CD40L+CD69+ CD4 T cells responding to CMV lysate. The receptors stem from an adult man with HIV who was CMV-seropositive.

This chain links TRBV4-1 with TRBJ1-5; tentatively, D is TRBD1 (5 bases). The CDR3 contains 16 residues. CDR1 is MGHRA, CDR2 YSYEKL, per germline. V dropped 0 bases and J dropped 3 bases, with 12 bases sitting between them. CDR3 in amino acids: CASSQEGRAFNQPQHF. The CDR3 region has the DNA TGCGCCAGCAGCCAAGAAGGCAGGGCCTTCAATCAGCCCCAGCATTTT.

The chain uses TRBV24-1 and TRBJ2-3; 12 nucleotides match TRBD2. The trim removed 3 bases at V and 6 bases at J, leaving 6 bases unmatched. The CDR3 has 16 residues. Germline-derived CDR1 and CDR2 are KGHDR and SFDVKD. The CDR3 sequence: CATSDASLAGGDTQYF. The CDR3, as DNA: TGTGCCACCAGTGATGCCTCGCTAGCGGGGGGGGATACGCAGTATTTT.

The rearrangement uses TRBV11-1 and TRBJ1-6; 11 bases align to TRBD1. V lost 4 bases, J lost 9 bases, and 8 bases stayed unmatched. Germline CDR1 and CDR2: SGHAT and FQDESV (reference sequence). The CDR3 totals 16 residues. The CDR3 region has the DNA TGTGCCAGCAGCTCGAGAAGGGACAGGGGGTTTTCACCCCTCCACTTT. Translated, it gives CASSSRRDRGFSPLHF.

V and J are TRBV9 and TRBJ1-2; 10 bases fit TRBD1. The CDR3 runs 15 residues. Germline CDR1 is SGDLS and CDR2 is YYNGEE. V dropped 4 bases and J dropped 7; count of bases not matched to a gene: 10. Written as DNA, the CDR3 is TGTGCCAGCAGCCCCCCCGGGACAGGGGCGGGTGGCTACACCTTC. Encoded protein: CASSPPGTGAGGYTF.

The chain uses TRBV28 and TRBJ1-2, with 9 bases matching TRBD1. V dropped 3 bases and J dropped 3; count of bases not matched to a gene: 11. Germline CDR1 is MDHEN and CDR2 is SYDVKM. The CDR3 loop spans 17 amino acids. Here the CDR3 DNA reads TGTGCCAGCAGTTTTTACTCCCCGGGACAGGGAGACTATGGCTACACCTTC. Its protein is CASSFYSPGQGDYGYTF.

This clone was seen more than once but under ten times. V gene TRBV6-5 combines with J gene TRBJ2-7, with D possibly TRBD1 on 5 matching bases. The germline V gene has CDR1 MNHEY and CDR2 SVGAGI. The CDR3 is 15 amino acids. V lost 10 bases and J lost 7, with 26 bases in between. The CDR3 spells CATTARGRAGLEQYF. CDR3 DNA: TGTGCCACCACCGCCCGAGGCAGGGCCGGGTTGGAGCAGTACTTC.

The chain employs TRBV12-3 or TRBV12-4 and TRBJ2-1; D gene ambiguous. Between the trimmed V and J ends, which lost 2 bases and 9 bases, there was a span of 5 bases. The CDR3 is made up of 11 amino acids. In nucleotides, the CDR3 is TGTGCCAGCAGTTTAATGGTTGAGCAGTTCTTC. Protein sequence: CASSLMVEQFF.

In this sample, this clone turned up a few times. The chain is built from TRBV6-1 and TRBJ1-2; 7 bases are a match to TRBD1. V lost 5 bases and J lost 2; bases outside the gene matches: 5. Germline lookup yields CDR1 MNHNS and CDR2 SASEGT. This CDR3 has 14 residues. CDR3 amino acids: CASSSTDRNYGYTF. CDR3 bases: TGTGCCAGCAGTTCTACGGACAGGAACTATGGCTACACCTTC.

The chain couples TRBV7-2 to TRBJ2-5, with 13 bases identical to TRBD2. CDR3 length: 17 amino acids. The J segment lost 5 bases and the V segment lost 3 bases, leaving 9 bases of the junction unmatched. Germline loops: CDR1 SGHTA, CDR2 FQGNSA. CDR3 sequence (DNA): TGTGCCAGCAGCTTTCAACTAGCGGGGGGGCCGGGGGAGACCCAGTACTTC. Translation gives CASSFQLAGGPGETQYF.

The chain links TRBV6-1 to TRBJ2-6, with D possibly being TRBD1 (5 bases). Per the germline V gene, CDR1 is MNHNS and CDR2 is SASEGT. This CDR3 contains 15 residues. The V and J ends lost 8 bases and 0 bases respectively, with 11 bases between them. Here the CDR3 DNA reads TGTGCCAGCCAGAGACAGCCCTCTGGGGCCAACGTCCTGACTTTC. Translating gives CASQRQPSGANVLTF.

This clone was found a few times. The rearrangement uses TRBV3-1 (or the pseudogene TRBV3-2) and TRBJ2-1; 13 nucleotides match TRBD2. This CDR3 comprises 15 residues. V dropped 4 bases and J dropped 6; count of bases not matched to a gene: 3. Germline lookup yields CDR1 LGHDT and CDR2 YNNKEL (reference sequence). CDR3 residues: CASSRGLAGANEQFF. The CDR3 DNA is TGTGCCAGCAGCCGAGGACTAGCGGGGGCCAATGAGCAGTTCTTC.

V and J are TRBV6-5 and TRBJ2-1, with D maybe TRBD2 (5 bases). Deletions cut 2 bases from V and 7 bases from J, with 12 bases between. The CDR3 covers 14 residues. Germline V gene sequence: CDR1 MNHEY, CDR2 SVGAGI. CDR3 region: CASSYGVAWNEQFF. In DNA, the CDR3 is TGTGCCAGCAGTTACGGGGTAGCGTGGAATGAGCAGTTCTTC.

This chain joins TRBV6-1 and TRBJ1-4; D call uncertain. The germline gives CDR1 MNHNS, CDR2 SASEGT. The CDR3 length is 14 residues. With 7 bases removed from V and 5 bases from J, the gap between germline ends came to 14 bases. The CDR3 protein is CASISRQLNEKLFF. In DNA form, the CDR3 reads TGTGCCAGCATTTCAAGGCAGTTAAATGAAAAACTGTTTTTT.

The table lists this clone with a count of one. The rearrangement links TRBV6-5 to TRBJ2-2; either TRBD1 or TRBD2 may fit D (5 bases each). There are 16 residues in the CDR3. V gave up 2 bases and J gave up 4 bases, with 14 bases separating them. Germline assignment: CDR1 MNHEY and CDR2 SVGAGI. The CDR3 region is CASSYRSFGGTGELFF. CDR3 sequence (DNA): TGTGCCAGCAGTTACCGGTCATTTGGGGGCACCGGGGAGCTGTTTTTT.

The chain links TRBV5-6 to TRBJ1-1, with D maybe TRBD1 (5 bases). In germline, CDR1 is SGHDT, CDR2 YYEEEE. Trimming removed 4 bases from V and 0 bases from J, with 10 bases in between. The CDR3 is 14 residues long. CDR3 bases: TGTGCCAGCAGCGGGGGACCTTTGAACACTGAAGCTTTCTTT. Its translation: CASSGGPLNTEAFF.

The chain links TRBV28 to TRBJ1-1; maybe TRBD1 (5 bases). Per the germline V gene, CDR1 is MDHEN and CDR2 is SYDVKM. This CDR3 contains 9 residues. V was shortened by 7 bases and J by 11 bases, with 8 bases between the two germline ends. CDR3 residues: CASIPGAFF. The CDR3 bases are TGTGCCAGCATCCCAGGGGCTTTCTTT.

This chain joins TRBV6-5 and TRBJ1-2, with 10 bases matching TRBD1. Germline CDR1 MNHEY, CDR2 SVGAGI. V dropped 6 bases and J dropped 2; count of bases not matched to a gene: 3. The CDR3 consists of 14 residues. CDR3 region: CASRPGQGNYGYTF. DNA of the CDR3: TGTGCCAGCAGACCGGGACAGGGGAACTATGGCTACACCTTC.

The J gene is TRBJ2-7, the V gene TRBV10-1, with D possibly matching TRBD1 (6 bases). V was pared by 0 bases and J by 4 bases, with 10 bases between. The CDR3 covers 14 residues. The germline CDR1 and CDR2 sequences are WNHNN and SYGVQD (reference sequence). Written as DNA, the CDR3 is TGCGCCAGCAGTGAGTCGTTAGGGGGTTACGAGCAGTACTTC. This gives the protein CASSESLGGYEQYF.